Each of the 26 T cell receptor beta chains below was sequenced from the same sample in a study of cytomegalovirus exposure and HLA in healthy donors. The PCR made use of 60 Vbeta and 13 Jbeta primers. Profiling relied on immunoSEQ multiplex PCR, and the TCRdb table lists in-frame clones only, not all of them. The repertoire holds 150,000 to 250,000 clones, approximately 85% seen once, with approximately 6.5% in the top ten. The sequenced material came from PBMCs. These receptors originate from a woman aged 45-65 years in good health and CMV-seropositive.

The V call is TRBV27, the J call TRBJ1-4, with a weak D call TRBD1 (6 bases). In germline, CDR1 is MNHEY, CDR2 SMNVEV (reference sequence). The CDR3 contains 14 residues. Trimming removed 3 bases at V and 7 bases at J, with 12 bases between. The CDR3 is CASSFRQGSEKLFF. CDR3 sequence (DNA): TGTGCCAGCAGTTTCAGGCAGGGGAGTGAAAAACTGTTTTTT.

V is TRBV5-1 and J is TRBJ2-7, with 9 bases that match TRBD1. J lost 4 bases, V lost 2 bases, and 4 bases had no gene match. Germline CDR1 is SGHRS and CDR2 is YFSETQ. This CDR3 region has 14 residues. The CDR3 protein is CASSFVDRGYEQYF. The CDR3 bases are TGCGCCAGCAGCTTTGTGGACAGGGGTTACGAGCAGTACTTC.

This chain links TRBV10-2 with TRBJ2-1; 8 bases align to TRBD2. Germline assignment: CDR1 WSHSY and CDR2 SAAADI. There are 15 residues in the CDR3. The junction had 6 bases not matched to a gene; V was cut back by 6 bases and J by 2 bases. The CDR3 protein is CASRSGSFPYNEQFF. As DNA, the CDR3 is TGCGCCAGCAGGAGCGGGAGTTTTCCCTACAATGAGCAGTTCTTC.

This chain joins TRBV27 and TRBJ2-1, with TRBD2 matching 7 bases. The V segment lost 4 bases and the J segment 2 bases; nucleotides outside the gene matches: 8. The germline CDR1 and CDR2 sequences are MNHEY and SMNVEV (reference sequence). The CDR3 extends over 16 amino acids. The CDR3 DNA sequence: TGTGCCAGCAGTTCCCCGGGACTACACCCCTACAATGAGCAGTTCTTC. It translates to CASSSPGLHPYNEQFF.

The rearrangement uses TRBV4-1 and TRBJ1-4; 10 bases fit TRBD1. After removal of 3 bases from V and 2 bases from J, the junction contained 0 bases not matched to a gene. Germline CDR1 MGHRA, CDR2 YSYEKL. The CDR3 is made up of 15 amino acids. The CDR3 here is CASSQGQGTNEKLFF. In nucleotides, the CDR3 is TGCGCCAGCAGCCAGGGACAGGGGACTAATGAAAAACTGTTTTTT.

The chain combines TRBV27 with TRBJ1-2, with D possibly matching TRBD1 (5 bases). Trimming took off 6 bases at V and 1 base at J, with 12 bases between the two ends. This CDR3 spans 14 amino acids. The V gene's germline CDR1 is MNHEY and CDR2 SMNVEV (reference sequence). The CDR3 DNA is TGTGCCAGCAGCAGACGAGACAGTAACTATGGCTACACCTTC. Translated: CASSRRDSNYGYTF.

This chain uses TRBV10-3 with TRBJ2-1; no clear D. The CDR3 consists of 13 residues. V dropped 2 bases and J dropped 8 bases, with 10 bases sitting between them. Germline V gene lookup returns CDR1 ENHRY and CDR2 SYGVKD. The CDR3 sequence: CAISERIVDEQFF. CDR3 in DNA: TGTGCCATCAGTGAGAGAATAGTCGATGAGCAGTTCTTC.

Here the CDR3 DNA reads TGTGCCAGCAGCTTTCGGGGGAGCTCCTACAATGAGCAGTTCTTC. As protein: CASSFRGSSYNEQFF. The chain uses TRBV7-8 and TRBJ2-1; TRBD2 might be the D (6 bases). V dropped 3 bases and J dropped 0 bases, with 9 bases sitting between them. The CDR3 is made up of 15 amino acids. Per the germline V gene, CDR1 is SGHVS and CDR2 is FQNEAQ.

There are a few counts of this clone. This sequence joins TRBV11-2 and TRBJ1-1; TRBD1 matches at 7 bases. Germline trimming cut 5 bases from V and 1 base from J; bases unmatched to any gene: 16. Germline CDR1 SGHAT, CDR2 FQNNGV. The CDR3 contains 18 residues. For the CDR3, the DNA is TGTGCCAGCAGCAAACCGAAGACAGGGATCCTTAAGAACACTGAAGCTTTCTTT. Its protein product is CASSKPKTGILKNTEAFF.

The chain joins TRBV28 to TRBJ1-5; D perhaps matches TRBD1 (5 bases). This CDR3 has 14 residues. The V gene's germline CDR1 is MDHEN and CDR2 SYDVKM. With 8 bases removed from V and 2 bases from J, the gap between germline ends came to 13 bases. The CDR3: CASWGDLGNQPQHF. CDR3 in DNA: TGTGCCAGCTGGGGGGACTTGGGCAATCAGCCCCAGCATTTT.

V is TRBV28 and J is TRBJ2-5; 7 bases are a match to TRBD2. With V trimmed by 3 bases and J by 6 bases, 7 bases remained unmatched. The germline V gene has CDR1 MDHEN and CDR2 SYDVKM. The CDR3 has 14 amino acids. CDR3 in amino acids: CASSLRGNRKTQYF. CDR3 bases: TGTGCCAGCAGTTTGCGGGGGAATCGGAAGACCCAGTACTTC.

This clone was detected only a few times. This sequence joins TRBV19 and TRBJ2-7; possible D gene TRBD1, 6 bases. The CDR3 runs to 13 residues. V was trimmed by 9 bases and J by 2 bases, leaving 14 bases between them. The V gene's germline CDR1 is LNHDA and CDR2 SQIVND (reference sequence). The CDR3: CASTGSPPYEQYF. The CDR3 DNA reads TGTGCCAGCACAGGGTCCCCCCCCTACGAGCAGTACTTC. Full variable domain (rest looked up from reference TRBV19 and TRBJ2-7): DGGITQSPKYLFRKEGQNVTLSCEQNLNHDAMYWYRQDPGQGLRLIYYSQIVNDFQKGDIAEGYSVSREKKESFPLTVTSAQKNPTAFYLCASTGSPPYEQYFGPGTRLTVT.

The V call is TRBV10-3, the J call TRBJ2-5, with D maybe TRBD1 (5 bases). Per the germline V gene, CDR1 is ENHRY and CDR2 is SYGVKD. This CDR3 spans 13 amino acids. V lost 4 bases and J lost 2, with 8 bases in between. The CDR3 nucleotides read TGTGCCATCAGTGGGACATTACAAGAGACCCAGTACTTC. Protein sequence: CAISGTLQETQYF.

The genes are TRBV5-8 and TRBJ2-7; D ambiguous. V lost 2 bases and J 2 bases, leaving 8 bases between the germline ends. The CDR3 consists of 13 residues. Germline V gives CDR1 SGHTS, CDR2 YDEGEE. The CDR3 region is CASSLSNAYEQYF. In DNA, the CDR3 is TGTGCCAGCAGCTTAAGCAACGCCTACGAGCAGTACTTC.

The chain's CDR3 is CSGTEETQYF. The CDR3 bases are TGCAGCGGAACAGAAGAGACCCAGTACTTC. The chain uses TRBV29-1 and TRBJ2-5; D remains ambiguous. With 7 bases removed from V and 3 bases from J, the gap between germline ends came to 6 bases. The CDR3 is made up of 10 amino acids. Germline CDR1 reads SQVTM; CDR2 reads ANQGSEA.

The chain joins TRBV10-3 to TRBJ2-3; 8 nucleotides match TRBD2. Germline CDR1 reads ENHRY; CDR2 reads SYGVKD. The CDR3 is 11 residues long. V gave up 8 bases and J gave up 6 bases; unmatched junction bases: 1. CDR3 bases: TGTGCCATCCGGGGGGGGGATACGCAGTATTTT. Translating it yields CAIRGGDTQYF.

This clone was counted a few times. CDR3 sequence (DNA): TGTGCCAGCAGTTTAATGGCAAGCACAGATACGCAGTATTTT. It codes for CASSLMASTDTQYF. The rearrangement links TRBV28 to TRBJ2-3, with unresolved D. Germline V gene data show CDR1 as MDHEN and CDR2 as SYDVKM. V dropped 2 bases and J dropped 0 bases, with 6 bases sitting between them. There are 14 residues in the CDR3.

The V call is TRBV28, the J call TRBJ2-7, with D possibly matching TRBD1 (6 bases). Germline V gives CDR1 MDHEN, CDR2 SYDVKM. The CDR3 is 15 residues long. V lost 6 bases to trimming and J lost 1 base, with 16 bases between them. The chain's CDR3 is CASSPLQGPSYEQYF. As DNA, the CDR3 is TGTGCCAGCAGCCCCCTCCAGGGGCCTTCCTACGAGCAGTACTTC.

The rearrangement joins TRBV6-6 to TRBJ2-1; D unresolved. Germline CDR1 MNHNY, CDR2 SVGAGI (reference sequence). V lost 6 bases, J lost 4 bases, and 7 bases lay in between. The length of the CDR3 is 12 residues. The CDR3 region has the DNA TGTGCCAGCAGCTATAGTTACAATGAGCAGTTCTTC. It translates to CASSYSYNEQFF.

The chain carries TRBV9 and TRBJ1-2; TRBD1 aligns across 9 bases. The CDR3 sequence is 17 residues long. Germline V CDR1 and CDR2: SGDLS, YYNGEE. The trim removed 0 bases at V and 2 bases at J, leaving 8 bases unmatched. The DNA for the CDR3 is TGTGCCAGCAGCGTAGGGTCGGGGACAGGGTCGAACTATGGCTACACCTTC. Amino acid sequence: CASSVGSGTGSNYGYTF.

The V gene is TRBV28, the J gene TRBJ1-2; the D gene is possibly TRBD1 (5 bases). In germline, CDR1 is MDHEN, CDR2 SYDVKM. This CDR3 spans 14 amino acids. V lost 6 bases, J lost 8 bases, and 19 bases lay in between. In nucleotides, the CDR3 is TGTGCCAGCAGGCTTGGAGGGGAGGTGAGGGGCTACACCTTC. Its translation is CASRLGGEVRGYTF.

This chain joins TRBV7-2 and TRBJ1-3, with D possibly being TRBD1 (5 bases). Trimming took 5 bases from V and 4 from J, leaving 12 bases between them. Germline V gives CDR1 SGHTA, CDR2 FQGNSA. This CDR3 is built from 14 residues. CDR3 in amino acids: CASSQSGRGNTIYF. CDR3 coding DNA: TGTGCCAGCAGCCAATCAGGGCGCGGAAACACCATATATTTT.

The chain carries TRBV5-6 and TRBJ2-7, with 12 nucleotides matching TRBD2. Losses at the gene ends were 5 bases for V and 7 bases for J; bases not matched to a gene: 7. CDR3 length: 14 amino acids. Germline V gene lookup returns CDR1 SGHDT and CDR2 YYEEEE. The CDR3 nucleotides are TGTGCCAGCAGTCGACTAGCGGGAGTGGGGGAGCAGTACTTC. It codes for CASSRLAGVGEQYF.

The rearrangement links TRBV10-3 to TRBJ2-5, with TRBD2 as a possible D gene (6 bases). Trimming pared 3 bases from V and 4 bases from J, leaving 9 bases between. This CDR3 spans 13 amino acids. The V gene's germline CDR1 is ENHRY and CDR2 SYGVKD. In DNA, the CDR3 is TGTGCCATCAGTGACAAGGAGGGAGAGACCCAGTACTTC. Translation: CAISDKEGETQYF.

The J gene is TRBJ1-5, the V gene TRBV9; D may be TRBD1 (6 bases). Trimming cost V 4 bases and J 0 bases, with 14 bases left between them. CDR1 and CDR2 from the germline V gene are SGDLS and YYNGEE. CDR3 length: 16 amino acids. DNA for the CDR3: TGTGCCAGCAGCCTTCGGACAGTAAATAGCAATCAGCCCCAGCATTTT. Translating gives CASSLRTVNSNQPQHF.

This clone occurred a few times. This CDR3 reads CASSREGAYNEQFF. The CDR3, as DNA: TGCGCCAGCAGCCGGGAGGGAGCCTACAATGAGCAGTTCTTC. The chain recombines TRBV10-2 with TRBJ2-1, with TRBD2 matching over 8 bases. The V segment lost 6 bases and the J segment 2 bases; nucleotides outside the gene matches: 3. Germline V gene sequence: CDR1 WSHSY, CDR2 SAAADI. There are 14 residues in the CDR3.